This T cell receptor beta chain was identified in a study of CXCR3-negative and CXCR3-positive naive CD8 T cells. 5' RACE that incorporated UMI labels was used to prepare the TRB cDNA libraries. TCRdb re-called the 5' RACE reads and gives one entry per CDR3 protein, without DNA. Recorded for this sample: approximately 8,700 distinct CDR3 sequences. Regarding the study as a whole: Upon cryopreservation, CXCR3 expression partially decreased, and most assays used fresh PBMCs. CXCR3-positive naive cells had TRB CDR3s that were more hydrophobic than CXCR3-negative naive cells had. Memory cells differed in TRBV-TRBJ usage, but naive CXCR3-negative and CXCR3-positive cells had similar usage.

Triplicate sorting captured roughly 300,000 cells each from every CD8+ T cell subset. As regards this clonotype: Its antigen remains unidentified.

Germline V lookup: CDR1 SGHAT, CDR2 FQDESV (reference sequence). The CDR3 runs 14 residues. The specimen sequenced was naive CXCR3- CD8+ T cells from blood. Subset of the sample: CD45RO-CCR7+CD27+CD95- naive CD8+ T cells lacking CXCR3 (TNR3-). The receptor was isolated from a human donor in good health. Some clones in this sample may be carry-over from other donors' samples. This chain uses TRBV11-1 with TRBJ2-4. The chain's CDR3 is CASSSSLAKNIQYF.